Given below is one T cell receptor beta chain in context. Its antigen is not known. The data were produced by immunoSEQ multiplex PCR, yet TCRdb's version contains in-frame clones alone and is incomplete. The repertoire has 12,000 to 15,000 clones, about nine tenths of them found once; the top ten carry over 0.9%. Trimming took 8 bases from V and 2 from J; bases not matched to a gene: 8. This CDR3 is built from 14 residues. CDR1 and CDR2 (germline): MNHNS, SASEGT. This specimen belongs to a study of pediatric ulcerative colitis. Turning to the study itself: Seven patients showed pancolitis and two showed left-sided colitis. Overall study findings and caveats: All ulcerative colitis patients, but no controls, carried two rectal clonotypes.

The TCR comes from a boy younger than 18 with moderate ulcerative colitis. V is TRBV6-1 and J is TRBJ2-5; 7 bases map to TRBD1. Material: blood. CDR3 in amino acids: CASCRTGEQETQYF. The CDR3 region has the DNA TGTGCCAGCTGTCGTACAGGGGAACAAGAGACCCAGTACTTC.